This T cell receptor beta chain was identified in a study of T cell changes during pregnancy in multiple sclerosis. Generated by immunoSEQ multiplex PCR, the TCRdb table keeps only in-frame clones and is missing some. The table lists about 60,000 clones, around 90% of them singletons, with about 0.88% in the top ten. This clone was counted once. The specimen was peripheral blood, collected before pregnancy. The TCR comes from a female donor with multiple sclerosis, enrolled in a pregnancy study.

In DNA form, the CDR3 reads TGTGCCAGCAGCTTTTCTCCGGGACTAGGATATGATGAGCAGTTCTTC. Protein product: CASSFSPGLGYDEQFF. The J gene is TRBJ2-1, the V gene TRBV7-8; TRBD2 matches 8 bases. The V gene end was trimmed by 3 bases and the J gene end by 8 bases; junction bases not matched to a gene: 12. Germline-derived CDR1 and CDR2 are SGHVS and FQNEAQ. The CDR3 is 16 amino acids. The full variable domain, completed using reference TRBV7-8 and TRBJ2-1, is GAGVSQSPRYKVAKRGQDVALRCDPISGHVSLFWYQQALGQGPEFLTYFQNEAQLDKSGLPSDRFFAERPEGSVSTLKIQRTQQEDSAVYLCASSFSPGLGYDEQFFGPGTRLTVL.